Below are 20 T cell receptor beta chains sequenced from a single sample in a study of T cells in women clearing cervical HPV infection. Only in-frame clones appear in the TCRdb table, and some are missing; sequencing was by immunoSEQ multiplex PCR. Its listing shows some 39,000 clones. The specimen was blood buffy coat. These receptors were taken from a woman aged 18 to 75 with a cervical HPV16 infection that either progressed to CIN3+ or cleared (not recorded which).

For this clone: The read terminates 3 residues before the CDR3 end, so the remaining end is supplied by the germline J gene. The V call is TRBV20-1, the J call TRBJ1-2; the match to TRBD1 covers 8 bases. CDR1 DFQATT and CDR2 SNEGSKA come from the germline V gene (reference sequence). The CDR3 spans 12 residues. The CDR3 loop is CSASRGLGGYTF. The part of the CDR3 DNA that was read is TGCAGTGCTAGCAGGGGGCTTGGAGGC.

With respect to this clone: The CDR3 end lies 3 residues beyond the end of the read and is filled in from the germline J gene. The rearrangement uses TRBV20-1 and TRBJ1-2; D possibly corresponds to TRBD1 (6 bases). Germline assignment: CDR1 DFQATT and CDR2 SNEGSKA (reference sequence). This CDR3 has 12 amino acids. This CDR3 reads CSAKTGQTAYTF. CDR3 DNA, as far as it was read: TGCAGTGCTAAGACAGGTCAAACGGCC.

On this clone itself: With the read ending 3 residues before the CDR3 end, the germline J gene is used to fill in that end. The chain links TRBV20-1 to TRBJ1-4; unclear D gene. Germline CDR1 reads DFQATT; CDR2 reads SNEGSKA (reference sequence). The CDR3 runs to 10 residues. The chain's CDR3 is CSASNSPLFF. The covered CDR3 bases are TGCAGTGCGTCTAATTCACCA.

Comments on this clone: The read comes to an end 3 residues before the CDR3 does, leaving the germline J gene to fill in the end. The chain uses TRBV6-1 and TRBJ2-2; TRBD1 is a possible D gene (5 bases). The CDR3 totals 15 residues. Germline loops: CDR1 MNHNS, CDR2 SASEGT. The CDR3 bases that were read are TGTGCCAGCAGTGAAGCGCAGGGCGGATACTCCAAG. Translation gives CASSEAQGGYSK. The CDR3 in its entirety is CASSEAQGGYSKLFF.

As to this clone: The read ends 3 residues shy of where the CDR3 ends; the end is completed using the germline J gene. V is TRBV6-2 or TRBV6-3 and J is TRBJ1-4; 8 bases fit TRBD1. CDR3 length: 14 residues. CDR1 and CDR2 (germline): MNHEY, SVGEGT. The sequenced part of the CDR3 DNA is TGTGCCAGCAGTCCAGGGGGCCCGAATTCACCA. Protein sequence: CASSPGGPNSP. The whole CDR3 is CASSPGGPNSPLFF.

Points on this clone: The sequenced fragment ends 3 residues before the CDR3 boundary, so the rest is inferred from the germline J gene. The same CDR3 can be traced to other DNA sequences in this sample. V gene TRBV18 combines with J gene TRBJ2-4; D is possibly TRBD1 (7 bases). Germline V gives CDR1 KGHSH, CDR2 LQKENI. The CDR3 sequence is 13 residues long. This CDR3 is CASSLGQDYGQYF. Partial CDR3 DNA: TGTGCCAGCTCCTTAGGACAGGACTATGGT.

About this clone itself: The sequence runs out 3 residues before the end of the CDR3; the remainder is reconstructed from the germline J gene. This chain connects TRBV18 to TRBJ2-3; no reliable D call. Germline V gives CDR1 KGHSH, CDR2 LQKENI. This CDR3 has 12 residues. V lost 5 bases and J 4 bases, leaving 7 bases between the germline ends. Partial CDR3 DNA: TGTGCCAGCTCATCTAGTTCAGATACG. It codes for CASSSSSDT. The whole CDR3 is CASSSSSDTQYF.

In regard to this clone: The read ends 3 residues before the CDR3 terminus; that terminus is restored from the germline J gene. This chain joins TRBV18 and TRBJ1-2, with no clear D. CDR3 length: 15 residues. V was trimmed by 2 bases and J by 3 bases, leaving 13 bases between them. The germline V gene has CDR1 KGHSH and CDR2 LQKENI. The sequenced part of the CDR3 DNA is TGTGCCAGCTCACCATTAGGAGGGTGGGACTATGGC. Translation gives CASSPLGGWDYG. The whole CDR3 protein reads CASSPLGGWDYGYTF.

A remark on this clone: The read terminates 3 residues ahead of where the CDR3 ends, so the germline J gene completes it. The rearrangement joins TRBV7-6 to TRBJ1-2; 7 bases line up with TRBD1. CDR1 is SGHVS, CDR2 FNYEAQ, per germline. This CDR3 is built from 13 residues. The CDR3: CASSLDRGNDYTF. The sequenced CDR3 bases are TGTGCCAGCAGCTTAGACAGGGGTAATGAC.

With regard to this clone: A junction boundary mismatches the germline segment, possibly from a read error. The read falls 3 residues short of the CDR3 end, and the missing part is taken from the germline J gene. The J gene is TRBJ2-6, the V gene TRBV4-2, with 11 bases identical to TRBD1. The CDR3 covers 18 residues. Germline lookup yields CDR1 LGHNA and CDR2 YNFKEQ. The CDR3 bases that were read are TGCGCCAGCAGCCATGTCGGGACAGGGGGTCGTGGGGCCAACGTC. Protein: CASSHVGTGGRGANV. The full-length CDR3 reads as CASSHVGTGGRGANVLTF.

Turning to this clone: The observed sequence ends 3 residues before the CDR3 terminus, with the missing tail filled in from the germline J gene. V is TRBV18 and J is TRBJ2-3, with TRBD1 matching 8 bases. CDR1 is KGHSH, CDR2 LQKENI, per germline. This CDR3 comprises 14 residues. The sequenced CDR3 bases are TGTGCCAGCTCACCACCGACAGGGGACCAGCCG. It translates to CASSPPTGDQP. The CDR3, in full, reads CASSPPTGDQPQYF.

A word on this clone: The CDR3 goes on 3 residues after the read ends, and that part is filled in from the germline J gene. The V gene is TRBV5-4, the J gene TRBJ1-1; TRBD1 matches 8 bases. The CDR3 has 14 amino acids. The V and J ends lost 2 bases and 3 bases, in that order; junction bases with no gene match: 3. Per the germline V gene, CDR1 is SGHNT and CDR2 is YYREEE (reference sequence). The covered CDR3 bases are TGTGCCAGCAGCTTTGGACAGGGAGACACTGAA. Translating it yields CASSFGQGDTE. The whole CDR3 reads CASSFGQGDTEAFF. The entire variable domain, with the rest obtained from reference TRBV5-4 and TRBJ1-1, is as follows: ETGVTQSPTHLIKTRGQQVTLRCSSQSGHNTVSWYQQALGQGPQFIFQYYREEENGRGNFPPRFSGLQFPNYSSELNVNALELDDSALYLCASSFGQGDTEAFFGQGTRLTVV.

On this clone itself: Read coverage stops 3 residues before the CDR3 terminus; the germline J gene supplies the remainder. The chain couples TRBV6-4 to TRBJ2-1; perhaps TRBD1 as D (5 bases). Germline V gives CDR1 MRHNA, CDR2 SNTAGT. The V gene lost 2 bases and the J gene lost 7 bases, with 12 bases spanning the gap. The CDR3 spans 14 residues. The CDR3 is CASSDLGAGNEQFF. The covered CDR3 bases are TGTGCCAGCAGTGACCTTGGGGCAGGGAATGAG.

As to this clone: The read ends 3 residues shy of where the CDR3 ends; the end is completed using the germline J gene. This chain uses TRBV20-1 with TRBJ1-4; maybe TRBD1 (6 bases). CDR1 is DFQATT, CDR2 SNEGSKA, per germline (reference sequence). The CDR3 is 15 amino acids. The CDR3 bases that were read are TGCAGTGCTAGAGTTATGGGGGCGAAGAATTCACCA. This gives the protein CSARVMGAKNSP. The full CDR3 is CSARVMGAKNSPLFF.

As for this clone: The read falls 3 residues short of the CDR3 end, and the missing part is taken from the germline J gene. The chain carries TRBV5-1 and TRBJ1-2; TRBD1 is a possible D gene (6 bases). Germline V gene lookup returns CDR1 SGHRS and CDR2 YFSETQ. CDR3 length equals 13 residues. The sequenced part of the CDR3 DNA is TGCGCCAGCAGCTTGGGAACAGGGTTCGAC. It is translated as CASSLGTGFD. The entire CDR3 is CASSLGTGFDYTF.

As for this clone: The observed sequence ends 3 residues before the CDR3 terminus, with the missing tail filled in from the germline J gene. The chain joins TRBV9 to TRBJ2-3; 12 bases align to TRBD2. CDR3 length equals 17 residues. The junction had 8 bases not matched to a gene; V was cut back by 5 bases and J by 1 base. Germline CDR1 is SGDLS and CDR2 is YYNGEE. CDR3 DNA (partial): TGTGCCAGCAGTGCTACTAGCGGGGGGCCGCGCACAGATACG. It codes for CASSATSGGPRTDT. The CDR3, in full, reads CASSATSGGPRTDTQYF.

CDR3 loop: CASSHGGHRCLNEQFF. The sequenced part of the CDR3 DNA is TGCGCCAGCAGTCATGGGGGACACCGATGTTTGAATGAG. The chain has TRBV23-1 and TRBJ2-1; maybe TRBD1 (6 bases). Read data end 3 residues before the CDR3 end; the end is taken from the germline J gene. TRBV23-1 is identified as an open reading frame with a role that is uncertain. The ends were cut back, 3 bases at V and 7 bases at J, with 19 bases in the middle. There are 16 residues in the CDR3.

Regarding this clone: The read ends 3 residues early relative to the CDR3; the germline J gene fills the gap. The rearrangement joins TRBV30 to TRBJ2-5, with 7 bases matching TRBD2. The V segment lost 4 bases and the J segment 3 bases; nucleotides outside the gene matches: 5. The CDR3 has 13 amino acids. Germline CDR1 GTSNPN, CDR2 SVGIG (reference sequence). CDR3 protein: CAWTDGGKETQYF. The sequenced CDR3 bases are TGTGCCTGGACGGACGGGGGGAAAGAGACC.

CDR3 DNA (partial): TGCGCCAGCAGCTTGACCGGGACAGGGGGGGAGACC. Residues: CASSLTGTGGET. The whole CDR3 is CASSLTGTGGETQYF. The chain has TRBV5-1 and TRBJ2-5, with TRBD1 matching over 11 bases. The read gets to within 3 residues of the CDR3 end, and the germline J gene fills in the rest. Germline V gene lookup returns CDR1 SGHRS and CDR2 YFSETQ. The CDR3 loop spans 15 amino acids. The V and J ends lost 1 base and 5 bases, in that order; junction bases with no gene match: 4.

A word on this clone: The read gets to within 3 residues of the CDR3 end, and the germline J gene fills in the rest. V is TRBV5-6 and J is TRBJ2-1; tentatively, D is TRBD1 (6 bases). CDR1 and CDR2 (germline): SGHDT, YYEEEE. The V gene lost 6 bases and the J gene lost 5 bases, with 18 bases spanning the gap. The CDR3 runs to 15 residues. The CDR3 DNA, read in part, is TGTGCCAGCAACCGCAGGGGTAGCCCTAACAATGAG. Its translation is CASNRRGSPNNE. The whole CDR3 region reads CASNRRGSPNNEQFF.